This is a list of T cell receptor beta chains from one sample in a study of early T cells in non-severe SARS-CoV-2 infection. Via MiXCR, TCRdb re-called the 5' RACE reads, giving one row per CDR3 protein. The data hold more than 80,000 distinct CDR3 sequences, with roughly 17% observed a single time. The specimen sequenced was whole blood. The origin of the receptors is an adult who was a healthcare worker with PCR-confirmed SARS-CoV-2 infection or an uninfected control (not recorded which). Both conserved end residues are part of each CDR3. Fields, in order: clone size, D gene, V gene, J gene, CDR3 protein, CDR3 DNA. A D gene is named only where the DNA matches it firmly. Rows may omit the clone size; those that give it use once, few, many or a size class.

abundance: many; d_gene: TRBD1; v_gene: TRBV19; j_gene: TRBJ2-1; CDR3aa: CASRDRGGSLDEQFF; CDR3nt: TGTGCCAGTAGAGACAGGGGTGGATCGTTGGATGAGCAGTTCTTC
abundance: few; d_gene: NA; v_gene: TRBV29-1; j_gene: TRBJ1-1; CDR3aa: CSVEGGRVTEAFF; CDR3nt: TGCAGCGTTGAAGGCGGCAGGGTCACTGAAGCTTTCTTT
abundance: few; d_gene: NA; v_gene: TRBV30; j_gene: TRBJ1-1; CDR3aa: CAFSSGMNTEAFF; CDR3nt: TGTGCCTTTTCATCTGGGATGAACACTGAAGCTTTCTTT
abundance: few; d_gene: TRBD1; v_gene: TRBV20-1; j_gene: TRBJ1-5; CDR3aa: CSARATHGDRGFQPQHF; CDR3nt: TGCAGTGCTAGAGCGACACATGGGGACAGGGGGTTTCAGCCCCAGCATTTT
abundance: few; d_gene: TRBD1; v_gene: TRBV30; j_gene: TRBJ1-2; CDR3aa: CAWLRWTGDYGYTF; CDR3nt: TGTGCCTGGCTGCGTTGGACAGGGGACTATGGCTACACCTTC
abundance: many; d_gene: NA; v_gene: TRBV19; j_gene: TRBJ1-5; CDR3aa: CASGQKVGQPQHF; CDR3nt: TGTGCCTCAGGACAGAAGGTCGGGCAGCCCCAGCATTTT
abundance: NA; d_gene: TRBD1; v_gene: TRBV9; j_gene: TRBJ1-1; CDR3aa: CASSPSVGAGGNTEAFF; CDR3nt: TGTGCCAGCAGCCCAAGTGTCGGGGCAGGGGGGAACACTGAAGCTTTCTTT
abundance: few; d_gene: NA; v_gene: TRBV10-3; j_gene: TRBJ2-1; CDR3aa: CAISGSSGEQFF; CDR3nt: TGTGCCATCAGTGGATCGAGCGGTGAGCAGTTCTTC
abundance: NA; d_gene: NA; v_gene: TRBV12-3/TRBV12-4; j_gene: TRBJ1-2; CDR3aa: CASSGDGDYGYTF; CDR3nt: TGTGCCAGCAGCGGGGACGGGGACTATGGCTACACCTTC
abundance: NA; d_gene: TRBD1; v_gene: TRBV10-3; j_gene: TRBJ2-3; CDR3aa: CAISTGGTDTQYF; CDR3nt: TGTGCCATCAGTACAGGGGGCACAGATACGCAGTATTTT
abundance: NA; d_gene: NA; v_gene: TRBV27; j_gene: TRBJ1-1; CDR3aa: CASSFDGESTEAFF; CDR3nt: TGTGCCAGCAGTTTCGACGGGGAAAGTACTGAAGCTTTCTTT
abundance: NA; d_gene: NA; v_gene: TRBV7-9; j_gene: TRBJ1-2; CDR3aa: CASSETQYGYTF; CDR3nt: TGTGCCAGCAGCGAGACACAGTATGGCTACACCTTC
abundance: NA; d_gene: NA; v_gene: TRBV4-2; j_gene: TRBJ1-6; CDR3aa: CASSQDFLLGGPSPLHF; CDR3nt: TGTGCCAGCAGCCAAGATTTCCTGCTCGGGGGGCCATCACCCCTCCACTTT
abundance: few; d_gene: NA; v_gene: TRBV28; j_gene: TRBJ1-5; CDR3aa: CASSVLRGANQPQHF; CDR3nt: TGTGCCAGCAGCGTCCTTAGGGGGGCAAATCAGCCCCAGCATTTT
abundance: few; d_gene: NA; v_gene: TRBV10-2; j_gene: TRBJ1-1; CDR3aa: CASSQGDEAFF; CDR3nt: TGCGCCAGCAGCCAAGGGGATGAAGCTTTCTTT
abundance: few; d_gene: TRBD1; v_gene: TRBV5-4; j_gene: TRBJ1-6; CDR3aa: CASSLLGQGSSPLHF; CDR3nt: TGTGCCAGCAGCCTCCTAGGACAGGGAAGTTCACCCCTCCACTTT
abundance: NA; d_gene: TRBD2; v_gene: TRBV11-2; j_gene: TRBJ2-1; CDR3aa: CASSSASGRALMDNEQFF; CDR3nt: TGTGCCAGCAGCTCAGCTAGCGGGAGGGCCCTCATGGACAATGAGCAGTTCTTC
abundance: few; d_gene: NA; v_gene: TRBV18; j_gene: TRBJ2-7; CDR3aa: CASSTKQEQYF; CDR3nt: TGTGCCAGCTCAACAAAACAGGAGCAGTACTTC
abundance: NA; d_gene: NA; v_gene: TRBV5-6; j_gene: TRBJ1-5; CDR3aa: CASSLAGLSNQPQHF; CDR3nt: TGTGCCAGCAGCTTGGCGGGACTTAGCAATCAGCCCCAGCATTTT
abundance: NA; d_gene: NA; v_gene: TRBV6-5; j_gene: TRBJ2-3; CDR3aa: CAVGLEGADTQYF; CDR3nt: TGTGCCGTAGGACTAGAGGGGGCAGATACGCAGTATTTT
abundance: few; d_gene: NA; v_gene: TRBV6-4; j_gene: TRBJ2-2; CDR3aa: CASSEVEVTGELFF; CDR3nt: TGTGCCAGCAGTGAGGTGGAGGTTACCGGGGAGCTGTTTTTT
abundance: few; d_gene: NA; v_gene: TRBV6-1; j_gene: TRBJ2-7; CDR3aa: CASSRTAPYEQYF; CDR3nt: TGTGCCAGCAGTAGGACAGCCCCCTACGAGCAGTACTTC
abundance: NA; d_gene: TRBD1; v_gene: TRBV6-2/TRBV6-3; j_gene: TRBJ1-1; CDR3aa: CASSVSGQGAAEAFF; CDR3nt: TGTGCCAGCAGTGTGTCGGGACAGGGGGCTGCTGAAGCTTTCTTT